This TCR beta chain was observed in a study of T-cell memory formation after mild COVID-19. Study-wide results and limits: Chiefly within CM and EM were the contracting CD4+ clones; CD8+ ones were within EMRA.

One entry per CDR3 protein, called by TCRdb with MiXCR from the 5' RACE reads. The sample holds around 340,000 distinct CDR3 sequences; approximately 16% are singletons and the top ten take about 20%. Regarding this clonotype: No antigen is known for it.

V lost 0 bases and J lost 3, with 8 bases in between. The CDR3 totals 13 residues. CDR1 and CDR2 (germline): SQVTM, ANQGSEA. V gene TRBV29-1 combines with J gene TRBJ1-1; D gene ambiguous. This receptor was obtained from a man aged 18 to 29 who had mild COVID-19 (a few samples of this study predate the infection). Cell type and time point are not known. Sequenced sample: PBMCs or a T cell subset sorted from them (not recorded which). The CDR3 coding sequence is TGCAGCGTTGAAGAGACACGCTACACTGAAGCTTTCTTT. This codes for CSVEETRYTEAFF.